This passage covers 3 T cell receptor beta chains from one sample sequenced in a study of human thymus T cells. The method was immunoSEQ multiplex PCR; TCRdb's version includes in-frame clones alone and lacks a portion of them. The table records tens of thousands of clones, approximately 95% of them present only once. Thymic samples were excised during corrective heart operations. The sample was thymus tissue. These TCRs come from a girl younger than two with a congenital heart defect but otherwise immunologically healthy.

The V call is TRBV27, the J call TRBJ1-4, with 9 bases fitting TRBD1. The ends lost 5 bases at V and 8 bases at J; junction bases unmatched: 9. Germline V gives CDR1 MNHEY, CDR2 SMNVEV (reference sequence). The CDR3 is 15 amino acids. The CDR3 is CASSPNGTGTEKLFF. CDR3 nucleotides: TGTGCCAGCAGTCCAAACGGGACAGGGACCGAAAAACTGTTTTTT. Full variable domain (missing parts from reference TRBV27 and TRBJ1-4): EAQVTQNPRYLITVTGKKLTVTCSQNMNHEYMSWYRQDPGLGLRQIYYSMNVEVTDKGDVPEGYKVSRKEKRNFPLILESPSPNQTSLYFCASSPNGTGTEKLFFGSGTQLSVL.

The chain links TRBV7-8 to TRBJ2-7; D might be TRBD1 (6 bases). Trimming took off 5 bases at V and 3 bases at J, with 20 bases between the two ends. The CDR3 totals 16 residues. Germline CDR1 is SGHVS and CDR2 is FQNEAQ. The CDR3 loop is CASSPLTGWVNYEQYF. CDR3 DNA: TGTGCCAGCAGCCCATTGACAGGATGGGTCAACTACGAGCAGTACTTC.

This clone was seen once. V and J are TRBV29-1 and TRBJ2-2; TRBD1 aligns across 7 bases. With 1 base clipped from V and 7 bases from J, the junction kept 9 bases outside the gene matches. The CDR3 runs 15 residues. Germline values: CDR1 SQVTM, CDR2 ANQGSEA. CDR3 bases: TGCAGCGTTGAAGCGCCGAGGGGGCGAGGCGGGGAGCTGTTTTTT. Translated, it gives CSVEAPRGRGGELFF.